The 5 T cell receptor beta chains presented below share a single source sample, sequenced in a study of CD8 T cells in ankylosing spondylitis. Each CDR3 protein is one row after TCRdb ran MiXCR on the 5' RACE reads. This sample yields some 240,000 distinct CDR3 sequences, of which more than 15% are seen a single time; roughly 34% belongs to the top ten. The sequenced material came from blood, either unsorted or a sorted T cell fraction (not recorded which). Receptors originate from a male donor with ankylosing spondylitis or in good health (not recorded which).

This chain links TRBV25-1 with TRBJ2-7, with 7 bases identical to TRBD2. Germline V gene lookup returns CDR1 MGHDK and CDR2 SYGVNS. V lost 3 bases to trimming and J lost 6 bases; unmatched junction nucleotides: 2. CDR3 length: 12 amino acids. The CDR3 DNA follows: TGTGCCAGCAGTGAGGGAGGGGCCGAGCAGTACTTC. Its protein product is CASSEGGAEQYF.

In its sample, this clonotype was seen a few times. This rearrangement joins TRBV29-1 to TRBJ1-1; D call uncertain. V was clipped by 3 bases and J by 7 bases, with 3 bases between them. This CDR3 contains 9 residues. CDR1 and CDR2 from the germline V gene are SQVTM and ANQGSEA. The CDR3 region is CSVDYEAFF. The CDR3 DNA sequence: TGCAGCGTTGACTATGAAGCTTTCTTT.

This clonotype has at least ten counts. The V call is TRBV7-8, the J call TRBJ2-5, with 9 bases identical to TRBD1. Looked up from germline, CDR1 is SGHVS and CDR2 is FQNEAQ. The junction had 6 bases not matched to a gene; V was cut back by 5 bases and J by 5 bases. This CDR3 region has 14 residues. The CDR3 DNA sequence: TGTGCCAGCAGCATACAGGGGGCCGGCGAGACCCAGTACTTC. Its protein product is CASSIQGAGETQYF.

J is TRBJ2-7 and V is TRBV19; D is unresolved. Germline assignment: CDR1 LNHDA and CDR2 SQIVND (reference sequence). This CDR3 region has 13 residues. V was shortened by 5 bases and J by 0 bases, with 8 bases between the two germline ends. CDR3 loop: CASSFHLSYEQYF. DNA of the CDR3: TGTGCCAGTAGTTTTCACCTCTCCTACGAGCAGTACTTC. The whole variable domain, filled in from reference TRBV19 and TRBJ2-7, reads DGGITQSPKYLFRKEGQNVTLSCEQNLNHDAMYWYRQDPGQGLRLIYYSQIVNDFQKGDIAEGYSVSREKKESFPLTVTSAQKNPTAFYLCASSFHLSYEQYFGPGTRLTVT.

The chain recombines TRBV11-2 with TRBJ2-3, with TRBD2 matching 10 bases. Germline V CDR1 and CDR2: SGHAT, FQNNGV. V dropped 5 bases and J dropped 0; count of bases not matched to a gene: 5. The CDR3 loop spans 16 amino acids. Here the CDR3 reads CASSQGTSVSTDTQYF. The CDR3 DNA follows: TGTGCCAGCAGCCAGGGGACTAGCGTTAGCACAGATACGCAGTATTTT.